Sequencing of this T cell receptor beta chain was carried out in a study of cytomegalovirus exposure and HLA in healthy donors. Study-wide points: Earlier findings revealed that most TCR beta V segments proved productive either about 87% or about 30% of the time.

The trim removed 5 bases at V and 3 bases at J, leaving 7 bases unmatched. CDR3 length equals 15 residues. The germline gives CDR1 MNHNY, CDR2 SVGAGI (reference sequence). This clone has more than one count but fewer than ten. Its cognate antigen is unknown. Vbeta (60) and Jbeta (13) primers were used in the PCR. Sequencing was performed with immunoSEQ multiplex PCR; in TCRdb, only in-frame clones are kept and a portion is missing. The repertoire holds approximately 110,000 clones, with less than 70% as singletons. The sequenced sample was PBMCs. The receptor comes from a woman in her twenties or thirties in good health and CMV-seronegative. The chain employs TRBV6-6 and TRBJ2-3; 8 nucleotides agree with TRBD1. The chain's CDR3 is CASSDDRGRTDTQYF. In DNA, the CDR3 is TGTGCCAGCAGTGACGACAGGGGCCGGACAGATACGCAGTATTTT.